These 26 T cell receptor beta chains were all obtained from the same sample, sequenced in a study of human T cells and chemical hapten exposure. TCRdb independently ran MiXCR on the RACE reads; one entry per CDR3 protein. This sample yields about 110,000 distinct CDR3 sequences, of which approximately 12% are seen a single time; around 1.6% belongs to the top ten. Time point denoted: pre-sensitization, week 0. Treatment meaning: therapeutic diphenylcyclopropenone sensitization with weekly scalp DPC. The sample was whole blood, taken in connection with sensitization to the hapten diphenylcyclopropenone (DPC). Receptor source: a woman between 45 and 60 years old with alopecia areata. Some clones in this sample may be carry-over from other donors' samples.

The sample holds a few counts of this clonotype. The chain couples TRBV9 to TRBJ2-1, with TRBD2 matching 8 bases. Unmatched junction bases numbered 2, after V lost 2 bases and J lost 1 base. The CDR3 sequence is 15 residues long. The germline gives CDR1 SGDLS, CDR2 YYNGEE. The CDR3 is CASSVSGGSYNEQFF. CDR3 in DNA: TGTGCCAGCAGCGTGAGCGGGGGTTCCTACAATGAGCAGTTCTTC.

This clonotype was seen ten or more times. The chain recombines TRBV11-2 with TRBJ2-3; TRBD2 matches at 7 bases. The CDR3 sequence is 13 residues long. With 5 bases clipped from V and 1 base from J, the junction kept 0 bases outside the gene matches. In germline, CDR1 is SGHAT, CDR2 FQNNGV. The chain's CDR3 is CASSRGGTDTQYF. Written as DNA, the CDR3 is TGTGCCAGCAGCCGGGGGGGCACAGATACGCAGTATTTT. The entire variable domain, with the rest obtained from reference TRBV11-2 and TRBJ2-3, is as follows: EAGVAQSPRYKIIEKRQSVAFWCNPISGHATLYWYQQILGQGPKLLIQFQNNGVVDDSQLPKDRFSAERLKGVDSTLKIQPAKLEDSAVYLCASSRGGTDTQYFGPGTRLTVL.

V is TRBV7-6 and J is TRBJ2-3; no clear D gene. Trimming left V 1 base short and J 2 bases short, with 16 bases between. CDR3 length equals 17 residues. The germline V gene has CDR1 SGHVS and CDR2 FNYEAQ. In DNA form, the CDR3 reads TGTGCCAGCAGCTTAGTAACGCGCGGCCCACTCACAGATACGCAGTATTTT. Its protein is CASSLVTRGPLTDTQYF.

This clonotype showed up many times. V is TRBV18 and J is TRBJ2-7, with 8 bases identical to TRBD2. In germline, CDR1 is KGHSH, CDR2 LQKENI. Germline trimming cut 6 bases from V and 2 bases from J; bases unmatched to any gene: 6. The CDR3 is 14 residues long. In DNA, the CDR3 is TGTGCCAGCTCCCTCAACGGGAGGGCCTACGAGCAGTACTTC. Its protein is CASSLNGRAYEQYF.

The chain employs TRBV4-2 and TRBJ2-3; possible D gene TRBD2, 6 bases. Trimming shortened V by 4 bases and J by 4 bases, and 24 bases separated the two germline ends. This CDR3 contains 18 residues. Looked up from germline, CDR1 is LGHNA and CDR2 is YNFKEQ. This CDR3 is CASSPQPSGPTSSDTQYF. The CDR3, as DNA: TGTGCCAGCAGCCCGCAGCCAAGCGGGCCGACTTCCTCAGATACGCAGTATTTT.

This clonotype was counted ten times or more. The chain links TRBV29-1 to TRBJ1-1, with a tentative D call TRBD1 (5 bases). Germline V lookup: CDR1 SQVTM, CDR2 ANQGSEA. This CDR3 contains 13 residues. V lost 1 base and J 4 bases, leaving 10 bases between the germline ends. The CDR3 here is CSVEVMGGTEAFF. As DNA, the CDR3 is TGCAGCGTTGAAGTGATGGGGGGCACTGAAGCTTTCTTT.

The V call is TRBV7-2, the J call TRBJ2-1; 7 positions agree with TRBD1. With V trimmed by 5 bases and J by 7 bases, 8 bases remained unmatched. Germline V lookup: CDR1 SGHTA, CDR2 FQGNSA. This CDR3 spans 14 amino acids. DNA of the CDR3: TGTGCCAGCAGCCCAGGACAGGTGGGGAATGAGCAGTTCTTC. Translation: CASSPGQVGNEQFF.

V gene TRBV28 combines with J gene TRBJ1-1; 9 bases align to TRBD1. The germline V gene has CDR1 MDHEN and CDR2 SYDVKM. V lost 4 bases to trimming and J lost 11 bases; unmatched junction nucleotides: 8. CDR3 length equals 13 residues. CDR3 bases: TGTGCCAGCAGTTCGAACAGGGGGCGCGCCGCTTTCTTT. Protein sequence: CASSSNRGRAAFF.

The chain uses TRBV12-3 or TRBV12-4 and TRBJ2-1; 9 bases align to TRBD1. Unmatched junction bases numbered 12, after V lost 6 bases and J lost 6 bases. There are 16 residues in the CDR3. CDR3 protein: CASSAPGTGLGNEQFF. CDR3 nucleotide sequence: TGTGCCAGCAGCGCCCCCGGGACAGGGCTGGGCAATGAGCAGTTCTTC.

There are a few counts of this clonotype. As DNA, the CDR3 is TGTGCCAGCAGCCATCGCGGGACTAGCACAGATACGCAGTATTTT. This translates into CASSHRGTSTDTQYF. The chain joins TRBV4-2 to TRBJ2-3, with D maybe TRBD2 (6 bases). V was cut by 3 bases and J by 0 bases, with 10 bases left in between. The CDR3 extends over 15 amino acids. CDR1 and CDR2 from the germline V gene are LGHNA and YNFKEQ.

This clonotype was seen only a few times. The rearrangement uses TRBV6-2 or TRBV6-3 and TRBJ1-5; D call uncertain. Trimming took 3 bases from V and 9 from J, leaving 9 bases between them. Germline V gene sequence: CDR1 MNHEY, CDR2 SVGEGT. This CDR3 spans 12 amino acids. The DNA for the CDR3 is TGTGCCAGCAGTTATCCCGGGTGGCCCCAGCATTTT. Protein sequence: CASSYPGWPQHF.

This clonotype showed up many times. Its ends do not fully match the called genes, so a read error is possible. The rearrangement uses TRBV12-3 or TRBV12-4 and TRBJ2-7; a possible D gene is TRBD2 (6 bases). CDR3 size: 16 residues. The DNA of the CDR3 is TGTGCCAGCAGTCTAGCCCCCCCCGGGGGTGTCTACGAGCAGTACTTC. It yields the protein CASSLAPPGGVYEQYF.

In this sample, this clonotype turned up many times. The rearrangement joins TRBV7-6 to TRBJ2-6; D is perhaps TRBD1 or TRBD2 (5 bases each). CDR1 and CDR2 (germline): SGHVS, FNYEAQ. There are 18 residues in the CDR3. Trimming took 6 bases from V and 4 from J, leaving 22 bases between them. The DNA of the CDR3 is TGTGCCAGCAGTCCCATCCGGGACCCCTCAGCAGGGGCCAACGTCCTGACTTTC. Amino acid sequence: CASSPIRDPSAGANVLTF.

This clonotype was observed at least ten times. The chain employs TRBV6-5 and TRBJ1-2, with D perhaps matching TRBD1 (6 bases). The CDR3 consists of 14 residues. CDR1 and CDR2 (germline): MNHEY, SVGAGI. V shed 2 bases and J shed 6 bases, with 13 bases lying between them. The CDR3 nucleotides read TGTGCCAGCAGTTACGGCCCCCGGACAGATGGCTACACCTTC. Amino acids: CASSYGPRTDGYTF.

This sequence joins TRBV7-9 and TRBJ2-1, with D uncertain. The CDR3 has 13 amino acids. The germline gives CDR1 SEHNR, CDR2 FQNEAQ (reference sequence). The V end lost 6 bases, the J end lost 6 bases, and 12 bases lay between the germline ends. The chain's CDR3 is CASSPSETNEQFF. The CDR3 nucleotides are TGTGCCAGCAGTCCCTCGGAGACCAATGAGCAGTTCTTC.

This clonotype was recorded a few times. V usage is TRBV6-2 or TRBV6-3 and J usage is TRBJ2-1; 9 positions agree with TRBD2. V dropped 3 bases and J dropped 0; count of bases not matched to a gene: 12. This CDR3 comprises 19 residues. CDR1 and CDR2 from the germline V gene are MNHEY and SVGEGT. The CDR3 DNA is TGTGCCAGCAGTTATATGATAGGCGGGAGGGGGAGCTCCTACAATGAGCAGTTCTTC. This translates into CASSYMIGGRGSSYNEQFF.

This clonotype showed up many times. This chain joins TRBV19 and TRBJ1-5, with D unclear. This CDR3 has 14 residues. Trimming stripped 9 bases from V and 0 bases from J, with 12 bases between. Per the germline V gene, CDR1 is LNHDA and CDR2 is SQIVND (reference sequence). The CDR3 loop is CASWTDYSNQPQHF. Here the CDR3 DNA reads TGTGCCAGCTGGACTGACTATAGCAATCAGCCCCAGCATTTT.

This clonotype has only a few counts. CDR3 loop: CASSLGDRRGAFF. The CDR3 coding sequence is TGTGCCAGCAGCTTGGGGGACAGGAGGGGAGCTTTCTTT. The chain joins TRBV13 to TRBJ1-1, with 8 bases identical to TRBD1. Germline V gives CDR1 PRHDT, CDR2 FYEKMQ (reference sequence). Trimming removed 3 bases from V and 10 bases from J; junction bases left unmatched: 7. This CDR3 contains 13 residues. Looking up the rest from reference TRBV13 and TRBJ1-1 gives the full variable domain: AAGVIQSPRHLIKEKRETATLKCYPIPRHDTVYWYQQGPGQDPQFLISFYEKMQSDKGSIPDRFSAQQFSDYHSELNMSSLELGDSALYFCASSLGDRRGAFFGQGTRLTVV.

The V call is TRBV7-9, the J call TRBJ2-5; D gene ambiguous. This CDR3 region has 14 residues. Trimming took off 0 bases at V and 1 base at J, with 6 bases between the two ends. Germline V lookup: CDR1 SEHNR, CDR2 FQNEAQ (reference sequence). The CDR3 bases are TGTGCCAGCAGCTTAGCAGGTCTCCAAGAGACCCAGTACTTC. Translation gives CASSLAGLQETQYF.

The chain uses TRBV27 and TRBJ2-7; D is ambiguous. Trimming removed 5 bases from V and 4 bases from J, with 15 bases in between. This CDR3 comprises 14 residues. Germline V gene lookup returns CDR1 MNHEY and CDR2 SMNVEV (reference sequence). The CDR3 sequence: CASSVSPPSYEQYF. DNA for the CDR3: TGTGCCAGCAGTGTGTCCCCCCCATCTTACGAGCAGTACTTC.

The V call is TRBV20-1, the J call TRBJ1-2, with D possibly matching TRBD1 (6 bases). CDR3 length: 15 amino acids. V lost 0 bases to trimming and J lost 1 base, with 12 bases between them. Germline CDR1 and CDR2: DFQATT and SNEGSKA (reference sequence). For the CDR3, the DNA is TGCAGTGCTAGAGATCTTGGGGGCGGTAACTATGGCTACACCTTC. Its protein product is CSARDLGGGNYGYTF.

The chain joins TRBV10-1 to TRBJ1-2; D is undetermined. CDR3 length equals 13 residues. The germline V and J ends were trimmed by 6 bases and 4 bases, with 12 bases remaining between them. Germline CDR1 WNHNN, CDR2 SYGVQD (reference sequence). The DNA for the CDR3 is TGCGCCAGCAGATACAGCTTAGGCTATGGCTACACCTTC. Translating gives CASRYSLGYGYTF.

This clonotype was observed a handful of times. The rearrangement uses TRBV19 and TRBJ2-1; no clear D. Germline CDR1 is LNHDA and CDR2 is SQIVND (reference sequence). The CDR3 length is 15 residues. V was trimmed by 1 base and J by 5 bases, leaving 12 bases between them. The CDR3 nucleotides read TGTGCCAGTAGTATAGGTTACAATCTCCACAATGAGCAGTTCTTC. Translated, it gives CASSIGYNLHNEQFF.

V usage is TRBV18 and J usage is TRBJ2-1; possibly TRBD1 or TRBD2 for D (5 bases each). CDR1 and CDR2 from the germline V gene are KGHSH and LQKENI. The CDR3 contains 14 residues. V shed 0 bases and J shed 6 bases, with 9 bases lying between them. CDR3 sequence reads: CASSPPQGANEQFF. CDR3 DNA sequence: TGTGCCAGCTCACCACCGCAGGGAGCCAATGAGCAGTTCTTC.

The chain uses TRBV19 and TRBJ1-5; no reliable D call. Trimming removed 5 bases at V and 2 bases at J, with 13 bases between. This CDR3 is built from 15 residues. CDR1 is LNHDA, CDR2 SQIVND, per germline (reference sequence). The CDR3 protein is CASSAADVRNQPQHF. The CDR3 DNA sequence: TGTGCCAGTAGTGCTGCCGACGTACGCAATCAGCCCCAGCATTTT.

This clonotype was picked up many times. The chain employs TRBV3-1 and TRBJ2-1, with D tentatively TRBD2 (6 bases). Per the germline V gene, CDR1 is LGHDT and CDR2 is YNNKEL (reference sequence). The CDR3 covers 15 residues. Trimming left V 1 base short and J 0 bases short, with 7 bases between. The CDR3 reads CASSQGGVSYNEQFF. The CDR3 nucleotides read TGTGCCAGCAGCCAAGGCGGGGTCTCCTACAATGAGCAGTTCTTC.